This T cell receptor (beta chain) was recovered during a study of shared clonotypes between healthy human individuals. On the study more broadly: Every donor yielded three CD4 naive, three CD4 memory, two CD8 naive and one CD8 memory plate. Study-wide findings and caveats: About 5% of naive CD4 clonotypes were shared across a handful of donors. Generation probabilities of non-shared clonotypes were lower (relative to those shared by all four donors). Rarefaction curves obtained for sorted subsets showed sequencing incomplete despite large depth.

Libraries were prepared by immunoSEQ multiplex PCR; TCRdb keeps only in-frame clonotypes and omits some of them. Among 2 million to 2.5 million clones listed, 85% to 95% were seen once. As regards this clone: Its antigen is unknown.

Sequencing was performed on naive CD4+ T cells from PBMCs. Subset here: CD45RA+ positively selected. This clonotype originated in a man aged 18 to 35 in good health. Some clones in this sample may be carry-over from other donors' samples.

CDR3: CASSGRLTRKQYF. The CDR3 bases are TGTGCCAGCAGTGGGCGACTAACTAGAAAGCAGTACTTC. The chain links TRBV2 to TRBJ2-7, with D perhaps TRBD2 (5 bases). There are 13 residues in the CDR3. CDR1 is SNHLY, CDR2 FYNNEI, per germline. Trimming removed 4 bases from V and 8 bases from J, with 15 bases in between.